One T cell receptor (beta chain) is described in this entry. Assay: immunoSEQ multiplex PCR; the TCRdb copy retains only in-frame clones and omits some. The table lists some 340,000 clones, around 83% of them singletons, with 5% to 5.5% in the top ten. The source of the sample is a study of blood T cell repertoires in COVID-19. Background on the study: COVID-19 samples collected from the United States, Italy and Spain covered acute and convalescent phases. Sample material is recorded as cDNA or gDNA derived from T cells, B-cell-depleted T cells, or PBMCs.

Allocation to cohorts depended on clinical history reported by the participants. Donors of Cohort 3 who recovered were those that had two negative PCRs, clearance, or symptom resolution. The length of the CDR3 is 12 residues. Per the germline V gene, CDR1 is LNHDA and CDR2 is SQIVND (reference sequence). V was clipped by 3 bases and J by 7 bases, with 7 bases between them. The clonotype originates from a woman between 50 and 59 years old who had recovered from COVID-19. Source material: PBMCs or T cells enriched from blood (not recorded which). The chain employs TRBV19 and TRBJ1-5; D ambiguous. The CDR3 sequence is CASSMPGQPQHF. As DNA, the CDR3 is TGTGCCAGTAGTATGCCGGGACAGCCCCAGCATTTT.